These T cell receptor beta chains were read from a single sample in a study of shared clonotypes between healthy human individuals. Libraries were prepared by immunoSEQ multiplex PCR; TCRdb keeps only in-frame clonotypes and omits some of them. The data show millions of clones, over 85% seen once. Sequencing input: naive CD4+ T cells sorted from blood. The receptors come from a man younger than 30 in good health. Each CDR3 is given with its conserved first and last residue. The D gene is left open where the match is weak. For some rows the clone size is stated as once, few or many, or as a class when expanded; others skip it.

clone size	V gene	J gene	D gene	CDR3 length	CDR3 DNA	CDR3 protein
-	TRBV4-3	TRBJ2-3	TRBD2	17	TGCGCCAGCAGCCAAGAAGGACTAGCGGGAGTTTCAGATACGCAGTATTTT	CASSQEGLAGVSDTQYF
-	TRBV4-1	TRBJ2-7	-	19	TGCGCCAGCAGCCAAGGATTGGGGTTCGGAGGAAGTGGGTCCTACGAGCAGTACTTC	CASSQGLGFGGSGSYEQYF
-	TRBV10-1	TRBJ1-1	-	13	TGCGCCAGCAGGAGGGAAGAGAACACTGAAGCTTTCTTT	CASRREENTEAFF
-	TRBV7-7	TRBJ1-5	TRBD1	17	TGTGCTAGCAGCTCTAGTACCCCGGGACAGGGGAATCAGCCCCAGCATTTT	CASSSSTPGQGNQPQHF
-	TRBV7-9	TRBJ2-7	-	15	TGTGCCAGCAGCTTAGGAGGGACTTCTGGGTACGAGCAGTACTTC	CASSLGGTSGYEQYF
-	TRBV21-1	TRBJ2-1	-	15	TGTGCCAGCAGCAATGGGGCTAGCGGGAGAAATGAGCAGTTCTTC	CASSNGASGRNEQFF
-	TRBV10-1	TRBJ2-3	-	13	TGCGCCAGCAGGAGGGGCGCGACAGATACGCAGTATTTT	CASRRGATDTQYF
-	TRBV7-2	TRBJ2-1	-	16	TGTGCCAGCAGCCGTTCCGGGATTAGCGCGGACAATGAGCAGTTCTTC	CASSRSGISADNEQFF
-	TRBV4-1	TRBJ2-1	TRBD2	17	TGCGCCAGCAGCCTGAAGATAGACCTAGCGGGGGGGATTGAGCAGTTCTTC	CASSLKIDLAGGIEQFF
-	TRBV9	TRBJ2-7	-	14	TGTGCCAGCAGCGGGGGACTGATGACCTACGAGCAGTACTTC	CASSGGLMTYEQYF
-	TRBV5-4	TRBJ1-2	TRBD1	14	TGTGCCAGCAGTTCACGACAGGGGATTGGCGGCTACACCTTC	CASSSRQGIGGYTF
-	TRBV2	TRBJ2-6	-	16	TGTGCCAGCAGTGAAGGGAGAGCCTCTGGGGCCAACGTCCTGACTTTC	CASSEGRASGANVLTF
-	TRBV5-4	TRBJ2-5	TRBD1	15	TGTGCCAGCAGCCTCGACGCAGGGGGCCGAGAGACCCAGTACTTC	CASSLDAGGRETQYF
-	TRBV6-5	TRBJ2-5	-	15	TGTGCCAGCAGTCAAACCCATCTAGCCGGCGAGACCCAGTACTTC	CASSQTHLAGETQYF
-	TRBV6-1	TRBJ2-5	-	11	TGTGCCAGCGGGACCTCCGTGACCCAGTACTTC	CASGTSVTQYF
-	TRBV5-6	TRBJ1-3	-	19	TGTGCCAGCAGCTCCAGCGGTCAGGGACGGCTTGTAGAAGGAAACACCATATATTTT	CASSSSGQGRLVEGNTIYF
once	TRBV10-1	TRBJ2-2	-	14	TGCGCCAGCAGTTTTGCGGCCGGCACCGGGGAGCTGTTTTTT	CASSFAAGTGELFF
-	TRBV19	TRBJ1-3	-	13	TGTGCCACCTCGACAGGAGGGGGAAACACCATATATTTT	CATSTGGGNTIYF
few	TRBV30	TRBJ2-5	TRBD1	15	TGTGCCTGGAGTCGACAGGGTTTGGCCCAAGAGACCCAGTACTTC	CAWSRQGLAQETQYF